This TCR beta chain is drawn from a study of blood T cells in healthy people across ages. Broader study findings: Comparison with aged donors showed that long-lived donors had more naive CD4+ cells and higher diversity.

The second PCR ran roughly 6 to 12 cycles with a sample-barcoded 5' primer and J-beta primers. Through a template-switch adaptor with 12 random nucleotides, each cDNA molecule received a tag. TCRdb fed the 5' RACE reads into MiXCR, producing one record per CDR3 protein. The sample yields roughly 700,000 distinct CDR3 sequences, around half seen once. With respect to this clonotype: The antigen is undetermined. Relative to the germline gene, one junction end is altered; a read error may explain this.

CDR1 and CDR2 from the germline V gene are LGHNA and YSLEER. This CDR3 region has 15 residues. Total RNA was extracted at no less than 5.5 micrograms per sample. The TCR was taken from a woman aged 55-69 years in good health. V gene TRBV4-3 combines with J gene TRBJ1-2, with D uncertain. The sample comprised blood. CDR3 sequence: CASSQEMGFNYGHTF. DNA of the CDR3: TGCGCCAGCAGCCAAGAGATGGGATTCAACTATGGCCACACCTTC.